The TCR beta chain described here comes from a study of blood T cell repertoires in COVID-19. Libraries were prepared by immunoSEQ multiplex PCR; TCRdb keeps only in-frame clonotypes and omits some of them. The data contain about 74,000 clones, around nine tenths of them singletons. The V segment lost 8 bases and the J segment 1 base; nucleotides outside the gene matches: 7. The CDR3 sequence is 14 residues long. CDR1 is MNHNY and CDR2 is SVGAGI in the germline V gene (reference sequence). Sample: peripheral blood. The receptor was isolated from a human donor in a cohort sampled during active COVID-19. The chain uses TRBV6-6 and TRBJ2-7; 8 bases are shared with TRBD1. As DNA, the CDR3 is TGTGCCAGCTCTCGTGGGACAGGATCCTACGAGCAGTACTTC. As protein: CASSRGTGSYEQYF.